This TCR beta chain was identified in a study of blood T cell repertoires in COVID-19. Measured with immunoSEQ multiplex PCR; TCRdb has only the in-frame clones, and not every one. The sample carries tens of thousands of clones, 90% recorded once. The CDR3 sequence is 14 residues long. V shed 4 bases, J shed 7 bases, and the junction held 5 bases outside the gene matches. Germline V lookup: CDR1 SGHTA, CDR2 FQGNSA. This chain joins TRBV7-2 and TRBJ1-5, with 9 bases identical to TRBD1. Sequenced input: peripheral blood. The source of this sequence is a human donor in a cohort sampled during active COVID-19. In DNA, the CDR3 is TGTGCCAGCAGCTCCCGACAGGGGGGACAGCCCCAGCATTTT. Translating gives CASSSRQGGQPQHF.